These T cell receptor beta chains were read from a single sample in a study of blood T cell repertoires in COVID-19. Method: immunoSEQ multiplex PCR; TCRdb's copy keeps in-frame clones and lacks some. The sample lists tens of thousands of clones, 75% to 85% occurring once. Sequencing was carried out using peripheral blood. These receptors all come from a man older than 75 with COVID-19, enrolled during active disease. Both conserved end residues are part of each CDR3. D genes are given only for firm matches. Rows may omit the clone size; those that give it use once, few, many or a size class.

J: TRBJ1-1; D: -; V: TRBV19; size: -; DNA: TGTGCCAGTACCCGACAGTTGAACACTGAAGCTTTCTTT; CDR3: CASTRQLNTEAFF
J: TRBJ2-1; D: -; V: TRBV9; size: -; DNA: TGTGCCAGCAGCCTAAGCGCGTCCCGGTACAATGAGCAGTTCTTC; CDR3: CASSLSASRYNEQFF
J: TRBJ2-1; D: TRBD1; V: TRBV30; size: -; DNA: TGTGCCTTCGAGACAGGGGAAGGTTTCGATGAGCAGTTCTTC; CDR3: CAFETGEGFDEQFF
J: TRBJ1-4; D: TRBD1; V: TRBV28; size: -; DNA: TGTGCCAGCATGATCACAGGGGTGGATGAAAAACTGTTTTTT; CDR3: CASMITGVDEKLFF
J: TRBJ1-5; D: -; V: TRBV19; size: -; DNA: TGTGCCAGTAGTATGCCCCGGGACAATCAGCCCCAGCATTTT; CDR3: CASSMPRDNQPQHF
J: TRBJ1-1; D: -; V: TRBV3-1/TRBV3-2; size: -; DNA: TGTGCCAGCAGCCAATTTGAGGACACTGAAGCTTTCTTT; CDR3: CASSQFEDTEAFF
J: TRBJ2-3; D: TRBD2; V: TRBV6-5; size: few; DNA: TGTGCCAGCAGTAGACTAGCGGGGTTCACAGATACGCAGTATTTT; CDR3: CASSRLAGFTDTQYF
J: TRBJ1-1; D: -; V: TRBV2; size: -; DNA: TGTGCCAGCACCTTTTGGGCGAACACTGAAGCTTTCTTT; CDR3: CASTFWANTEAFF
J: TRBJ2-5; D: TRBD1; V: TRBV10-3; size: -; DNA: TGTGCCATCAGTGAGTCAGGACAGGCCTTCCAAGAGACCCAGTACTTC; CDR3: CAISESGQAFQETQYF
J: TRBJ2-2; D: TRBD2; V: TRBV9; size: -; DNA: TGTGCCAGCAGCGTAGCTAGCGGGGGGCGCGCCGGGGAGCTGTTTTTT; CDR3: CASSVASGGRAGELFF
J: TRBJ1-2; D: TRBD1; V: TRBV29-1; size: -; DNA: TGCAGCATTTCTACAGGGGGAGCCGGCTACACCTTC; CDR3: CSISTGGAGYTF
J: TRBJ2-7; D: -; V: TRBV7-6; size: once; DNA: TGTGCCAGCAGCTTAGAAGGGGCTCGGGAGCAGTACTTC; CDR3: CASSLEGAREQYF
J: TRBJ2-6; D: -; V: TRBV7-3; size: -; DNA: TGTGCCAGCAGCTCCCGTGAGCTCCTCGGGGGGGCCAACGTCCTGACTTTC; CDR3: CASSSRELLGGANVLTF
J: TRBJ2-1; D: -; V: TRBV5-1; size: -; DNA: TGCGCCAGCAGGCGGAGCTACAATGAGCAGTTCTTC; CDR3: CASRRSYNEQFF
J: TRBJ2-7; D: -; V: TRBV28; size: -; DNA: TGTGCCAGCAGTTCCACCTGGAGATACGAGCAGTACTTC; CDR3: CASSSTWRYEQYF
J: TRBJ2-2; D: TRBD2; V: TRBV18; size: -; DNA: TGTGCCAGCTCACCCGAGGGCGGGAGCACCGGGGAGCTGTTTTTT; CDR3: CASSPEGGSTGELFF
J: TRBJ2-1; D: TRBD2; V: TRBV6-5; size: few; DNA: TGTGCCAGCAGGATACTAGCGGGTGGGGTCAATGAGCAGTTCTTC; CDR3: CASRILAGGVNEQFF
J: TRBJ2-7; D: TRBD2; V: TRBV9; size: -; DNA: TGTGCCAGCAGCGACCCTCGGGGAGGGTCCTACGAGCAGTACTTC; CDR3: CASSDPRGGSYEQYF
J: TRBJ2-7; D: TRBD2; V: TRBV27; size: -; DNA: TGTGCCAGCAGTCCCCGGACTAGATTGATCCCTAGCGAGCAGTACTTC; CDR3: CASSPRTRLIPSEQYF
J: TRBJ2-1; D: -; V: TRBV19; size: -; DNA: TGTGCCAGTAGTATACAGGGGTTGTACGATGAGCAGTTCTTC; CDR3: CASSIQGLYDEQFF
J: TRBJ2-1; D: -; V: TRBV11-2; size: -; DNA: TGTGCCAGCAGCCGAGGGACTGCCGATAATGAGCAGTTCTTC; CDR3: CASSRGTADNEQFF
J: TRBJ1-2; D: -; V: TRBV15; size: -; DNA: TGTGCCACCAGCAGAGATCGCGGAGTCGAACGAGCTAACTATGGCTACACCTTC; CDR3: CATSRDRGVERANYGYTF
J: TRBJ2-7; D: -; V: TRBV6-6; size: -; DNA: TGTGCCAGCAGGGACCCCAGGGGAAGCTCCTACGAGCAGTACTTC; CDR3: CASRDPRGSSYEQYF
J: TRBJ1-1; D: TRBD1; V: TRBV7-2; size: once; DNA: TGTGCCAGCAGCTTGGGGGACAGTACCTTGGAAGCTTTCTTT; CDR3: CASSLGDSTLEAFF
J: TRBJ2-3; D: -; V: TRBV7-9; size: -; DNA: TGTGCCAGCAGCTTAGTGGGACATCGCACAGATACGCAGTATTTT; CDR3: CASSLVGHRTDTQYF
J: TRBJ1-6; D: TRBD1; V: TRBV5-1; size: -; DNA: TGCGCCAGCAGCCAGGGACAGGGGGATAATTCACCCCTCCACTTT; CDR3: CASSQGQGDNSPLHF
J: TRBJ2-7; D: -; V: TRBV7-2; size: -; DNA: TGTGCCAGCAGCGGCGGGGCAAGGGCCGAGCAGTACTTC; CDR3: CASSGGARAEQYF
J: TRBJ2-3; D: TRBD1; V: TRBV6-1; size: -; DNA: TGTGCCAGCAGTGTCTCACAGGGGGCAGATACGCAGTATTTT; CDR3: CASSVSQGADTQYF
J: TRBJ2-5; D: TRBD2; V: TRBV19; size: -; DNA: TGTGCCAGTAGTGAGGGACTAGCGGGCGAGGCAGAGACCCAGTACTTC; CDR3: CASSEGLAGEAETQYF
J: TRBJ1-1; D: -; V: TRBV27; size: few; DNA: TGTGCCAGCAGTTCGCGTAAATACACTGAAGCTTTCTTT; CDR3: CASSSRKYTEAFF
J: TRBJ1-6; D: TRBD1; V: TRBV5-8; size: -; DNA: TGTGCCAGCAGCCACGGACAGGGGGGTAATTCACCCCTCCACTTT; CDR3: CASSHGQGGNSPLHF
J: TRBJ1-2; D: -; V: TRBV11-2; size: -; DNA: TGTGCCAGCAGCTTAGAAGGCGGTTATGGCTACACCTTC; CDR3: CASSLEGGYGYTF
J: TRBJ2-3; D: -; V: TRBV29-1; size: -; DNA: TGCAGCGTTGAGGCTAGCGGCACAGATACGCAGTATTTT; CDR3: CSVEASGTDTQYF
J: TRBJ2-7; D: -; V: TRBV5-1; size: -; DNA: TGCGCCAGCAGCTTGGAATCGTTTTCCTACGAGCAGTACTTC; CDR3: CASSLESFSYEQYF
J: TRBJ2-3; D: TRBD1; V: TRBV9; size: -; DNA: TGTGCCAGCAGCCTAAGTAGGTGGACAGGACTCACAGATACGCAGTATTTT; CDR3: CASSLSRWTGLTDTQYF
J: TRBJ1-1; D: -; V: TRBV5-1; size: -; DNA: TGCGCCAGCAGCTTGGAACAGGCTGAAGCTTTCTTT; CDR3: CASSLEQAEAFF
J: TRBJ1-1; D: -; V: TRBV5-1; size: -; DNA: TGCGCCAGCAGCCCCGCCCGGACAGCCATGAACACTGAAGCTTTCTTT; CDR3: CASSPARTAMNTEAFF
J: TRBJ2-6; D: -; V: TRBV9; size: once; DNA: TGTGCCAGCTGCCGGGATCCGGGCGCAGGAGGGGCCAACGTCCTGACTTTC; CDR3: CASCRDPGAGGANVLTF
J: TRBJ1-5; D: TRBD1; V: TRBV27; size: -; DNA: TGTGCCAGCAGTGGGGTCGCGGGACAGGGGGCCAAGCCCCAGCATTTT; CDR3: CASSGVAGQGAKPQHF
J: TRBJ1-3; D: -; V: TRBV12-3/TRBV12-4; size: -; DNA: TGTGGCGACACCTTGGAAGGAAACACCATATATTTT; CDR3: CGDTLEGNTIYF
J: TRBJ2-3; D: TRBD2; V: TRBV29-1; size: -; DNA: TGCAGCGGGGTGAAACCGGGACTAGCGGGAACAGATACGCAGTATTTT; CDR3: CSGVKPGLAGTDTQYF
J: TRBJ1-1; D: -; V: TRBV2; size: -; DNA: TGTGCCAGCAGTGAAATGCAGGCCTTGAACACTGAAGCTTTCTTT; CDR3: CASSEMQALNTEAFF
J: TRBJ1-2; D: -; V: TRBV25-1; size: once; DNA: TGTGCCAGCATGGGGGACTTCTTCTGGGGCTACACCTTC; CDR3: CASMGDFFWGYTF
J: TRBJ2-1; D: TRBD1; V: TRBV13; size: few; DNA: TGTGCCAGCAGCTTAGAAGGACAGGGTTTAGGTGAGCAGTTCTTC; CDR3: CASSLEGQGLGEQFF
J: TRBJ2-3; D: TRBD2; V: TRBV3-1/TRBV3-2; size: -; DNA: TGTGCCAGCAGCCGACTAGCGGGGAACACAGATACGCAGTATTTT; CDR3: CASSRLAGNTDTQYF
J: TRBJ1-1; D: -; V: TRBV6-5; size: -; DNA: TGTGCCAGCGTTTACGAGGTCCCTCCCTATGAAGCTTTCTTT; CDR3: CASVYEVPPYEAFF